This TCR beta chain derives from a study of CD8 T cells in Susac syndrome. Germline V gene sequence: CDR1 DFQATT, CDR2 SNEGSKA (reference sequence). The trim removed 7 bases at V and 3 bases at J, leaving 3 bases unmatched. The CDR3 has 12 residues. Roughly 0.45 to 1 ug RNA was reverse transcribed with random hexamers. TCRdb re-analysed the immunoSEQ multiplex PCR reads in MiXCR, keeping a single row per CDR3 protein. The table includes around 90,000 distinct CDR3 sequences, 95% to 96% detected once. The chain links TRBV20-1 to TRBJ2-5, with 9 nucleotides matching TRBD2. This clonotype was sampled from a human donor with Susac syndrome. Sequences were obtained from CD8+ T cells from PBMCs. The CDR3 region has the DNA TGCAGTGTAGCGGGGGACGAAGAGACCCAGTACTTC. Amino acids: CSVAGDEETQYF.